These 2 T cell receptor beta chains share one sample of origin, sequenced in a study of blood T cell repertoires in COVID-19. The method was immunoSEQ multiplex PCR; TCRdb's version includes in-frame clones alone and lacks a portion of them. Of 85,000 to 130,000 clones listed, 70% to 90% are singletons. The material sequenced was peripheral blood. These receptors were collected from a woman aged 55-70 years with acute or convalescent COVID-19.

The chain links TRBV18 to TRBJ2-1; D gene unclear. Germline CDR1 and CDR2: KGHSH and LQKENI. CDR3 length equals 12 residues. The germline V and J ends were trimmed by 4 bases and 8 bases, with 9 bases remaining between them. Here the CDR3 reads CASSLTDYEQFF. The DNA for the CDR3 is TGTGCCAGCTCACTAACTGACTATGAGCAGTTCTTC.

The count of this clone is one. The CDR3, as DNA: TGTGCCAGCAGCCCCCAGCGGCAGCAGTTCTTC. Its protein is CASSPQRQQFF. The chain recombines TRBV7-8 with TRBJ2-1; weak D call: TRBD2 (5 bases). Germline V gene data show CDR1 as SGHVS and CDR2 as FQNEAQ. The CDR3 is made up of 11 amino acids. Trimming left V 5 bases short and J 11 bases short, with 10 bases between.